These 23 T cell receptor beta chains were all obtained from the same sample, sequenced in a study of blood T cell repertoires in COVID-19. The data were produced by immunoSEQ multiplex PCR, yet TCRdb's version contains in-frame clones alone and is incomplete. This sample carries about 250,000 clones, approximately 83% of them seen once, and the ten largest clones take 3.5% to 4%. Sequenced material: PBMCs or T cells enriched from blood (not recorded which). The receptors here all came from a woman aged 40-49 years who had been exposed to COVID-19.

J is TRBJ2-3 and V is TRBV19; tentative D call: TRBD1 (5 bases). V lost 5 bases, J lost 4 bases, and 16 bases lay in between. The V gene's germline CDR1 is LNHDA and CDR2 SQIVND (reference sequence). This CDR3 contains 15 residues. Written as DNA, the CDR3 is TGTGCCAGTAGTTTGGGGCAGGGTTTGGCAGATACGCAGTATTTT. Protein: CASSLGQGLADTQYF.

The CDR3 nucleotides read TGTGCCAGCAACCGATACAGGGACACCGGGGAGCTGTTTTTT. This gives the protein CASNRYRDTGELFF. The rearrangement joins TRBV6-5 to TRBJ2-2; a possible D gene is TRBD1 (6 bases). The germline V and J ends were trimmed by 7 bases and 3 bases, with 12 bases remaining between them. Germline assignment: CDR1 MNHEY and CDR2 SVGAGI. The CDR3 sequence is 14 residues long.

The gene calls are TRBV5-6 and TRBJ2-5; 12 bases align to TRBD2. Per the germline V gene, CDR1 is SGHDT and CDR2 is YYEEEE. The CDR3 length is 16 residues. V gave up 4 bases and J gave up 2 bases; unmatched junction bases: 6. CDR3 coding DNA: TGTGCCAGCAGCCCCGAACTAGCGGGGGGACAAGAGACCCAGTACTTC. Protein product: CASSPELAGGQETQYF.

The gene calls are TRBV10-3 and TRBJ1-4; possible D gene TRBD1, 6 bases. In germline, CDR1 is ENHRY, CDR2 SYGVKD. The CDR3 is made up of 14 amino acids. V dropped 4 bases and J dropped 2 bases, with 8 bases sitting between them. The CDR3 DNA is TGTGCCATCAGTGCAGGGGCGACTAATGAAAAACTGTTTTTT. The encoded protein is CAISAGATNEKLFF.

Here the CDR3 DNA reads TGTGCCAGCAGGCCCGGGACAGGGTCCTACGAGCAGTACTTC. Protein product: CASRPGTGSYEQYF. J is TRBJ2-7 and V is TRBV7-9; 9 bases are a match to TRBD1. CDR3 length: 14 residues. V lost 6 bases to trimming and J lost 1 base; unmatched junction nucleotides: 4. CDR1 SEHNR and CDR2 FQNEAQ come from the germline V gene (reference sequence). The whole variable domain, filled in from reference TRBV7-9 and TRBJ2-7, reads DTGVSQNPRHKITKRGQNVTFRCDPISEHNRLYWYRQTLGQGPEFLTYFQNEAQLEKSRLLSDRFSAERPKGSFSTLEIQRTEQGDSAMYLCASRPGTGSYEQYFGPGTRLTVT.

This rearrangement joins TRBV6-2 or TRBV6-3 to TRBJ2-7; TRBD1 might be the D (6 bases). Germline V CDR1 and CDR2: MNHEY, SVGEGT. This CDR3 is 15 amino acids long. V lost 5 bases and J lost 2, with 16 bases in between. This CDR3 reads CASSTTERGTYEQYF. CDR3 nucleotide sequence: TGTGCCAGCAGTACCACAGAGAGGGGGACCTACGAGCAGTACTTC.

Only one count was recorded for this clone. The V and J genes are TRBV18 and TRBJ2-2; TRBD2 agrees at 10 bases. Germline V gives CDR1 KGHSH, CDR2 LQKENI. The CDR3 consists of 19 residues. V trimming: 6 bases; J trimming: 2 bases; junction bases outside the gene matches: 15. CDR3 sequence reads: CASSEGVGTSVGNTGELFF. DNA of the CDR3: TGTGCCAGCTCGGAAGGAGTCGGGACTAGCGTCGGAAACACCGGGGAGCTGTTTTTT.

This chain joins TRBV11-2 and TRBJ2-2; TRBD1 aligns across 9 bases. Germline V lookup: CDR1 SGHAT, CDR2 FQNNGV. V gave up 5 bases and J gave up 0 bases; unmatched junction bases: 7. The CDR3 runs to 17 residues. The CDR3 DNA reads TGTGCCAGCAGCCCCTTAGGACAGGGGACGAACACCGGGGAGCTGTTTTTT. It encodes CASSPLGQGTNTGELFF.

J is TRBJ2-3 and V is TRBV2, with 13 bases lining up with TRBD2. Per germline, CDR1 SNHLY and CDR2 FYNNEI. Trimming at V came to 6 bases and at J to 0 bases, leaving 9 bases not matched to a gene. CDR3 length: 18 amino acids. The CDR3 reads CASRTLAGGSKSTDTQYF. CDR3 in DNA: TGTGCCAGCAGGACACTAGCGGGGGGGTCAAAAAGCACAGATACGCAGTATTTT.

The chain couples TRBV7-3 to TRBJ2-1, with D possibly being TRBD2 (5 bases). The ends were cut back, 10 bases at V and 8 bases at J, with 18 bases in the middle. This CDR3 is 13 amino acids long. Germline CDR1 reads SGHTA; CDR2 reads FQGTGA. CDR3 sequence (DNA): TGTGCCACTTCCGCAGGAGGTATGGATGAGCAGTTCTTC. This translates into CATSAGGMDEQFF.

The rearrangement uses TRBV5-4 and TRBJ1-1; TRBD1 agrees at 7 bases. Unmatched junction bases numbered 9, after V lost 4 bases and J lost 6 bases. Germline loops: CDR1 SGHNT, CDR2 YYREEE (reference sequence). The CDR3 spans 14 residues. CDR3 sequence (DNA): TGTGCCAGCAGCACAGGACAGGCCCCCGCTGAAGCTTTCTTT. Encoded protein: CASSTGQAPAEAFF.

The CDR3 bases are TGTGCCAGCAGCCGGGAGGGACCCCCGAGTACTGAAGCTTTCTTT. It specifies CASSREGPPSTEAFF. The V call is TRBV2, the J call TRBJ1-1; a possible D gene is TRBD1 (5 bases). Trimming left V 6 bases short and J 5 bases short, with 19 bases between. Germline assignment: CDR1 SNHLY and CDR2 FYNNEI. The CDR3 is 15 amino acids.

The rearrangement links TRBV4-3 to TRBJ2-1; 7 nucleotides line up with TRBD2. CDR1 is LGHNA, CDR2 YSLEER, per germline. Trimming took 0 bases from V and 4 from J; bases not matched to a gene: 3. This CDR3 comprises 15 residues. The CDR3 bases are TGCGCCAGCAGCCAAGAGCGGCGGGGGTACAATGAGCAGTTCTTC. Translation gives CASSQERRGYNEQFF.

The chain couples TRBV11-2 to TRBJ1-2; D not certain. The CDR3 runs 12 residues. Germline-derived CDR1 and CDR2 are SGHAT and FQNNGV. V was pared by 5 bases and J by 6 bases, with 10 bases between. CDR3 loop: CASSLEADGYTF. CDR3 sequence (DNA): TGTGCCAGCAGCCTGGAGGCGGATGGCTACACCTTC.

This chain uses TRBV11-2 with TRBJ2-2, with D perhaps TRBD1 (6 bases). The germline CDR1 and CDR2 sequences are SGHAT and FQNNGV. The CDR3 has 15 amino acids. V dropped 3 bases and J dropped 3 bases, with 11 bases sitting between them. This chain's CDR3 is CASSFEDSHTGELFF. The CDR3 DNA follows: TGTGCCAGCAGCTTCGAGGACAGTCACACCGGGGAGCTGTTTTTT.

This chain's CDR3 is CASSQEGRGGAKNIQYF. CDR3 DNA: TGCGCCAGCAGCCAAGAGGGCCGCGGGGGGGCCAAAAACATTCAGTACTTC. V and J are TRBV4-1 and TRBJ2-4, with TRBD2 matching 8 bases. Germline-derived CDR1 and CDR2 are MGHRA and YSYEKL. J gave up 1 base and V 0 bases, and 5 bases lay outside the gene matches. CDR3 length: 17 residues.

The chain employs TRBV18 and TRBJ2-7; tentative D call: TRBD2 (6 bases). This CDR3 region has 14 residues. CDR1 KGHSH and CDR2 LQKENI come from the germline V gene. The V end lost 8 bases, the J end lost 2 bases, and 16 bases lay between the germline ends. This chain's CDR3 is CASHAGTATYEQYF. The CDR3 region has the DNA TGTGCCAGCCACGCCGGGACTGCCACCTACGAGCAGTACTTC.

CDR3 coding DNA: TGTGCCAGCAGCGGGGGGGTGAACACTGAAGCTTTCTTT. Protein sequence: CASSGGVNTEAFF. This sequence joins TRBV7-2 and TRBJ1-1; D is perhaps TRBD1 (5 bases). CDR1 is SGHTA, CDR2 FQGNSA, per germline. Trimming removed 5 bases at V and 0 bases at J, with 7 bases between. The CDR3 length is 13 residues.

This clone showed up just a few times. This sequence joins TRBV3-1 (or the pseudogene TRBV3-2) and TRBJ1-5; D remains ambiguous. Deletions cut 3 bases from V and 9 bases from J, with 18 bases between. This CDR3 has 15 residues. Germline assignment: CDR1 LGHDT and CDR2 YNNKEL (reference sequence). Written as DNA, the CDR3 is TGTGCCAGCAGCCAGGACTTAGCGAGCCCTGCGCCCCAGCATTTT. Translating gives CASSQDLASPAPQHF.

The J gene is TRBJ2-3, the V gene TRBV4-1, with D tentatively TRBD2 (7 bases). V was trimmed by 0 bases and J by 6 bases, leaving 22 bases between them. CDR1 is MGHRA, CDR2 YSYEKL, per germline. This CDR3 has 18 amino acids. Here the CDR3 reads CASSQDRGLADFRDTQYF. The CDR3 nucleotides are TGCGCCAGCAGCCAAGATCGGGGGCTAGCGGATTTCAGGGATACGCAGTATTTT.

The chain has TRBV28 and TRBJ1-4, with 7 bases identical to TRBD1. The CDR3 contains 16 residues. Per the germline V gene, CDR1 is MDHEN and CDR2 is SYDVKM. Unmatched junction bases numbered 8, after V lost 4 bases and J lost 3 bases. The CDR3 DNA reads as TGTGCCAGCAGTTACCCTGGGGGGACAGCTAATGAAAAACTGTTTTTT. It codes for CASSYPGGTANEKLFF.

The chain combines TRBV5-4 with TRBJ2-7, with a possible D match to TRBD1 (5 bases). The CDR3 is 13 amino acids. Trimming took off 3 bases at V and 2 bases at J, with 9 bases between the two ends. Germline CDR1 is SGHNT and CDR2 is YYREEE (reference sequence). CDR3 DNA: TGTGCCAGCAGCTCCACAGGAGCCTACGAGCAGTACTTC. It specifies CASSSTGAYEQYF.

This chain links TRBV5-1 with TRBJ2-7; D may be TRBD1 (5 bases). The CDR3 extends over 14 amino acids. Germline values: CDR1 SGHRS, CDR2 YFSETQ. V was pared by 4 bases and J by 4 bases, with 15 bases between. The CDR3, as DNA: TGCGCCAGCAGCGAGGACAAGGCCTTTTACGAGCAGTACTTC. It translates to CASSEDKAFYEQYF.